The text below deals with one TCR beta chain. Its antigen is as yet unknown. The data originate from a study of CD8+ T cells in alopecia areata. In each case, RNA was isolated and then reverse transcribed into cDNA as the sequencing template. Data came from immunoSEQ multiplex PCR; TCRdb stores just in-frame clones and leaves some out. The table lists about 210,000 clones, over 60% of them singletons. Indicated treatment: oral pan-JAK inhibitor, 5-10 mg twice daily. Lesional scalp tissue (obtained by punch biopsy) and peripheral blood were collected from alopecia areata patients. Study-wide points: Lesional scalp, especially alopecia totalis/universalis, showed higher clonality than normal scalp.

The CDR3 covers 16 residues. CDR1 is KGHSH and CDR2 is LQKENI in the germline V gene. V was pared by 4 bases and J by 6 bases, with 20 bases between. V gene TRBV18 combines with J gene TRBJ2-3; D may be TRBD1 or TRBD2 (5 bases each). Sequenced here: CD4+ T cells sorted from blood, sampled at week 4, from a patient treated with tofacitinib. The TCR sequence derives from a human donor with alopecia areata. The CDR3 sequence: CASSRRDGFYGDTQYF. The CDR3 region has the DNA TGTGCCAGCTCACGCCGGGACGGATTTTACGGGGATACGCAGTATTTT.